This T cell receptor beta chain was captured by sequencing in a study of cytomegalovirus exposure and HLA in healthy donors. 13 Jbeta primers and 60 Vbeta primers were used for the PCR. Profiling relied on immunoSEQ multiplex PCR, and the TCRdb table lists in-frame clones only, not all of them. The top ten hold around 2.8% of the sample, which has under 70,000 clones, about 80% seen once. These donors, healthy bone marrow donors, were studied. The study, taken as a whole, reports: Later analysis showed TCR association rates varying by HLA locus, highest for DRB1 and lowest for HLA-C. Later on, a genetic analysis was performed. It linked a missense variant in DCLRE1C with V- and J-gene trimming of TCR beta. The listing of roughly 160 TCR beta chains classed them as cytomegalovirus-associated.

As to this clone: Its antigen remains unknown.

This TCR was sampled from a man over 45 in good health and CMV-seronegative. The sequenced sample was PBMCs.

The CDR3: CASSSQGWPEAFF. In DNA, the CDR3 is TGTGCCAGCAGTTCTCAGGGTTGGCCTGAAGCTTTCTTT. The V and J genes are TRBV27 and TRBJ1-1; D may be TRBD1 (5 bases). From germline, CDR1 is MNHEY and CDR2 SMNVEV (reference sequence). V lost 4 bases and J lost 6, with 12 bases in between. The length of the CDR3 is 13 residues.